This T cell receptor (beta chain) stems from a study of cytomegalovirus exposure and HLA in healthy donors. Overall study: In terms of ancestry, the Caucasian-associated cluster contained roughly 81% of the 350 to 450 genotyped donors. Study-wide findings and caveats: One variant, a missense change in DCLRE1C, was linked in a later analysis to TCR beta V- and J-gene trimming. Using a false discovery rate of 0.05, a later analysis showed that some 16,000 TCR beta sequences were associated with HLA alleles. Differences between HLA loci emerged in a later analysis of TCR association rates, with DRB1 most and HLA-C fewest.

This clone was counted once. The antigen remains undetermined. There are 15 residues in the CDR3. The germline V gene encodes CDR1 SGDLS and CDR2 YYNGEE. Trimming removed 3 bases from V and 6 bases from J, with 18 bases in between. PCR involved 60 Vbeta and 13 Jbeta primers. The method was immunoSEQ multiplex PCR; TCRdb's version includes in-frame clones alone and lacks a portion of them. Counted here are 95,000 to 100,000 clones, around three quarters occurring once; the ten biggest clones make up about 2%. The origin of this receptor is a man between 35 and 55 years old in good health and CMV-seronegative. The sample comprised PBMCs. The chain employs TRBV9 and TRBJ1-2, with D possibly TRBD1 on 5 matching bases. The CDR3 DNA follows: TGTGCCAGCAGCGGGCCGGCAGGGCCTGGTGATGGCTACACCTTC. Its protein is CASSGPAGPGDGYTF.